This T cell receptor beta chain was captured in a study of regulatory T cells in long-lasting Graves disease. Findings and limits, study-wide: Newly diagnosed patients had higher TCR diversity than persistent Graves' patients did.

Libraries of TCR beta came from iRepertoire HTBI primers plus Arm-PCR of CDR3 regions. TCRdb reprocessed the multiplex PCR reads via MiXCR and lists one record per CDR3 protein. The top ten hold roughly a tenth of the sample, which has some 410,000 distinct CDR3 sequences, about 15% seen once. A note on this clonotype: The antigen is not known. One junction end disagrees with the germline gene, perhaps due to a read error.

Time point here: newly diagnosed GD, antithyroid drugs for less than 3 months. The authors made the TCR library using RNA they extracted from PBMCs. These data are also associated with another study on T cells in Graves' hyperthyroidism and ophthalmopathy. As that report states: Stable Graves' hyperthyroidism denoted no ophthalmopathy progression over 18 months. Carried out on the TCR CDR3, a first-round RT-PCR used the HTBI primer set.

The source material was peripheral blood mononuclear cells (PBMCs), sampled at new diagnosis, from a patient treated with antithyroid drugs. The TCR was taken from a woman in her twenties or thirties with Graves disease.

The CDR3 DNA reads as TGTGCCAGAATATCCTCGCACTATAACGACTTC. Encoded protein: CARISSHYNDF. The chain uses TRBV6-1 and TRBJ2-7; D not certain. The CDR3 loop spans 11 amino acids. Germline CDR1 MNHNS, CDR2 SASEGT.